The 5 T cell receptor beta chains below all came from one sample that was sequenced in a study of shared clonotypes between healthy human individuals. This table comes from immunoSEQ multiplex PCR, and its TCRdb copy is limited to in-frame clones, with some not included. The sample holds about half a million clones, around 79% seen once. Sequencing was done on a sample of PBMCs. Receptors were obtained from a middle-aged woman in good health. Some clones in this sample may be carry-over from other donors' samples.

The V gene is TRBV13, the J gene TRBJ1-2, with D possibly TRBD1 on 6 matching bases. CDR3 length: 13 residues. Trimming stripped 4 bases from V and 8 bases from J, with 14 bases between. CDR1 PRHDT and CDR2 FYEKMQ come from the germline V gene (reference sequence). In nucleotides, the CDR3 is TGTGCCAGCAGCTATACAGGGCCTGGCGGCTACACCTTC. Amino acids: CASSYTGPGGYTF. The whole variable domain, remainder taken from reference TRBV13 and TRBJ1-2, is AAGVIQSPRHLIKEKRETATLKCYPIPRHDTVYWYQQGPGQDPQFLISFYEKMQSDKGSIPDRFSAQQFSDYHSELNMSSLELGDSALYFCASSYTGPGGYTFGSGTRLTVV.

Here the CDR3 DNA reads TGTGCCAGCAGCTTAGCGAGGACTAGCGGATCCTACAATGAGCAGTTCTTC. Amino acid sequence: CASSLARTSGSYNEQFF. This rearrangement joins TRBV11-2 to TRBJ2-1, with 10 nucleotides matching TRBD2. Trimming took 1 base from V and 1 from J; bases not matched to a gene: 4. The germline CDR1 and CDR2 sequences are SGHAT and FQNNGV. The CDR3 runs 17 residues.

This sequence joins TRBV28 and TRBJ2-2; 7 nucleotides align to TRBD1. The germline V gene has CDR1 MDHEN and CDR2 SYDVKM. The CDR3 loop spans 15 amino acids. J gave up 3 bases and V 1 base, and 2 bases lay outside the gene matches. The CDR3 DNA reads as TGTGCCAGCAGTTTATTGGGGACAGACACCGGGGAGCTGTTTTTT. Protein: CASSLLGTDTGELFF.

This chain's CDR3 is CASGQGTSEAFF. The CDR3 DNA follows: TGTGCCAGCGGGCAGGGGACCTCTGAAGCTTTCTTT. This chain links TRBV27 with TRBJ1-1; D might be TRBD1 (6 bases). CDR1 is MNHEY and CDR2 is SMNVEV in the germline V gene (reference sequence). The CDR3 contains 12 residues. V lost 8 bases, J lost 6 bases, and 13 bases lay in between.

The V gene is TRBV9, the J gene TRBJ2-7; 8 bases align to TRBD1. Germline values: CDR1 SGDLS, CDR2 YYNGEE. The CDR3 spans 14 residues. With V trimmed by 0 bases and J by 3 bases, 2 bases remained unmatched. This chain's CDR3 is CASSVAGQGYEQYF. CDR3 coding DNA: TGTGCCAGCAGCGTAGCTGGACAGGGCTACGAGCAGTACTTC.